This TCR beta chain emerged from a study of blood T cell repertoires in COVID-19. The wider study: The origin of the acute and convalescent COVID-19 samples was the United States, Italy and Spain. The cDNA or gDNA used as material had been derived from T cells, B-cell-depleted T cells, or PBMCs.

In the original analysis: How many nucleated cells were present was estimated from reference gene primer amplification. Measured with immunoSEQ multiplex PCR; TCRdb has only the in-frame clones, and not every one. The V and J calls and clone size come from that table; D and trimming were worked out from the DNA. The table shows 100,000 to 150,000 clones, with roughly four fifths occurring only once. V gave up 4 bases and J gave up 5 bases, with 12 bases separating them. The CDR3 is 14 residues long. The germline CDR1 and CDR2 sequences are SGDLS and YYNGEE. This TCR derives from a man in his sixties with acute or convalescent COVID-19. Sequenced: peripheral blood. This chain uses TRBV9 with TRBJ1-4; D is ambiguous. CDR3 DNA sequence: TGTGCCAGCAGCCCCCGCCAGTCGAATGAAAAACTGTTTTTT. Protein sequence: CASSPRQSNEKLFF. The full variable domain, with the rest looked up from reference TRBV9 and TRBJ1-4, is DSGVTQTPKHLITATGQRVTLRCSPRSGDLSVYWYQQSLDQGLQFLIQYYNGEERAKGNILERFSAQQFPDLHSELNLSSLELGDSALYFCASSPRQSNEKLFFGSGTQLSVL.